These 30 T cell receptor beta chains share one sample of origin, sequenced in a study of long-term antiretroviral therapy in people with HIV. immunoSEQ v3.0 was run at survey level. The assay was immunoSEQ multiplex PCR, and TCRdb's table has in-frame clones only and misses some. The sample consists of about 35,000 clones, 70% to 90% of them appearing once. Material: unsorted PBMCs, obtained 2.2 years after starting antiretroviral therapy. These receptors came from a young man with HIV.

The rearrangement uses TRBV6-1 and TRBJ1-2; 7 positions match TRBD1. Germline CDR1 and CDR2: MNHNS and SASEGT. The CDR3 has 14 residues. Losses at the gene ends were 5 bases for V and 5 bases for J; bases not matched to a gene: 8. CDR3 sequence (DNA): TGTGCCAGCAGTTTAAGACAGGGAGGTTATGGCTACACCTTC. Amino acid sequence: CASSLRQGGYGYTF.

The chain has TRBV6-5 and TRBJ2-7; the match to TRBD1 covers 10 bases. CDR1 and CDR2 (germline): MNHEY, SVGAGI. Germline trimming cut 8 bases from V and 5 bases from J; bases unmatched to any gene: 9. CDR3 length equals 14 residues. CDR3 in amino acids: CASAWDRGSHEQYF. The DNA of the CDR3 is TGTGCCAGCGCCTGGGACAGGGGTTCGCACGAGCAGTACTTC.

The chain recombines TRBV30 with TRBJ1-4; possibly TRBD1 for D (5 bases). This CDR3 is 15 amino acids long. V lost 4 bases and J lost 0, with 12 bases in between. The germline V gene has CDR1 GTSNPN and CDR2 SVGIG (reference sequence). This chain's CDR3 is CAWTGFPATNEKLFF. The CDR3 DNA sequence: TGTGCCTGGACAGGGTTCCCGGCAACTAATGAAAAACTGTTTTTT.

The gene calls are TRBV10-2 and TRBJ1-1, with D possibly matching TRBD1 (5 bases). CDR1 is WSHSY and CDR2 is SAAADI in the germline V gene. V was clipped by 2 bases and J by 5 bases, with 12 bases between them. The length of the CDR3 is 14 residues. CDR3 loop: CASSEGMGGTEAFF. DNA for the CDR3: TGCGCCAGCAGTGAGGGGATGGGGGGGACTGAAGCTTTCTTT.

The V call is TRBV28, the J call TRBJ1-2, with a possible D match to TRBD1 (6 bases). Germline V gene data show CDR1 as MDHEN and CDR2 as SYDVKM. V lost 10 bases and J lost 4, with 25 bases in between. The CDR3 extends over 16 amino acids. The CDR3 DNA sequence: TGTGCCACCCCGCGGGACAACCGCTTGAGAGGCTATGGCTACACCTTC. Its protein is CATPRDNRLRGYGYTF.

Relative to its sample, this clone is medium-sized. J is TRBJ2-3 and V is TRBV5-1, with TRBD1 matching 9 bases. Germline values: CDR1 SGHRS, CDR2 YFSETQ. The V and J ends lost 4 bases and 6 bases, in that order; junction bases with no gene match: 9. The CDR3 has 15 amino acids. The CDR3 protein is CASSRGQGWLDTQYF. CDR3 in DNA: TGCGCCAGCAGCCGGGGACAGGGCTGGTTGGATACGCAGTATTTT.

This chain links TRBV5-1 with TRBJ2-5; D gene unclear. This CDR3 is built from 13 residues. Trimming removed 4 bases from V and 2 bases from J, with 9 bases in between. The germline gives CDR1 SGHRS, CDR2 YFSETQ. The CDR3 reads CASSITQQETQYF. CDR3 sequence (DNA): TGCGCCAGCAGCATCACACAACAAGAGACCCAGTACTTC. Combining the CDR3 with reference TRBV5-1 and TRBJ2-5 gives the whole variable domain KAGVTQTPRYLIKTRGQQVTLSCSPISGHRSVSWYQQTPGQGLQFLFEYFSETQRNKGNFPGRFSGRQFSNSRSEMNVSTLELGDSALYLCASSITQQETQYFGPGTRLLVL.

The genes are TRBV2 and TRBJ2-1; the D gene could be TRBD1 or TRBD2 (7 bases each). Germline CDR1 and CDR2: SNHLY and FYNNEI. The CDR3 contains 14 residues. Between the trimmed V and J ends, which lost 6 bases and 5 bases, there was a span of 14 bases. Here the CDR3 reads CASRRGTANNEQFF. The CDR3 nucleotides are TGTGCCAGCAGGCGGGGGACAGCGAACAATGAGCAGTTCTTC.

The CDR3 protein is CASSQRAGTENPNQPQHF. The CDR3 DNA is TGCGCCAGCAGCCAACGTGCCGGGACAGAAAATCCCAATCAGCCCCAGCATTTT. This sequence joins TRBV4-1 and TRBJ1-5, with 7 bases aligning to TRBD1. Germline V gene lookup returns CDR1 MGHRA and CDR2 YSYEKL. The CDR3 runs to 18 residues. V was clipped by 2 bases and J by 3 bases; unmatched bases: 13.

The V call is TRBV6-1, the J call TRBJ1-3; 8 nucleotides align to TRBD1. Germline-derived CDR1 and CDR2 are MNHNS and SASEGT. The CDR3 is 14 amino acids. Germline trimming cut 11 bases from V and 4 bases from J; bases unmatched to any gene: 10. The DNA for the CDR3 is TGTGCCGTAAACAGGGGGGCCTCCGGAAACACCATATATTTT. The encoded protein is CAVNRGASGNTIYF.

The chain couples TRBV5-6 to TRBJ2-1; TRBD1 matches at 8 bases. With 5 bases clipped from V and 7 bases from J, the junction kept 11 bases outside the gene matches. The CDR3 length is 15 residues. Germline V gene data show CDR1 as SGHDT and CDR2 as YYEEEE. CDR3 sequence (DNA): TGTGCCAGCAGTTATAAGGACAGGGTGTCGAATGAGCAGTTCTTC. Translating gives CASSYKDRVSNEQFF.

CDR3 in amino acids: CASSEKISGDQETQYF. CDR3 bases: TGTGCCAGCAGTGAAAAGATTAGCGGGGACCAAGAGACCCAGTACTTC. The chain carries TRBV6-1 and TRBJ2-5, with 8 bases matching TRBD2. Germline CDR1 is MNHNS and CDR2 is SASEGT. Trimming removed 2 bases from V and 0 bases from J; junction bases left unmatched: 5. This CDR3 region has 16 residues.

This clone was seen a handful of times. The chain combines TRBV7-9 with TRBJ1-2; possible D gene TRBD1, 6 bases. V was trimmed by 1 base and J by 3 bases, leaving 9 bases between them. The CDR3 consists of 14 residues. CDR1 and CDR2 (germline): SEHNR, FQNEAQ (reference sequence). CDR3 DNA: TGTGCCAGCAGCTTAGTTCCAGGGGACTATGGCTACACCTTC. Translation: CASSLVPGDYGYTF.

The chain recombines TRBV15 with TRBJ2-7; D is uncertain. Germline lookup yields CDR1 LNHNV and CDR2 YYDKDF (reference sequence). The CDR3 is 17 residues long. V shed 0 bases and J shed 0 bases, with 15 bases lying between them. The CDR3 protein is CATSRDLNYMSSYEQYF. CDR3 in DNA: TGTGCCACCAGCAGAGATCTCAACTACATGAGCTCCTACGAGCAGTACTTC.

The CDR3: CASSPGTGPYEQYF. The CDR3, as DNA: TGTGCCAGCTCACCGGGGACGGGTCCCTACGAGCAGTACTTC. The chain recombines TRBV18 with TRBJ2-7, with D perhaps given as TRBD1 or TRBD2 (5 bases each). Trimming took off 3 bases at V and 2 bases at J, with 11 bases between the two ends. This CDR3 spans 14 amino acids. Looked up from germline, CDR1 is KGHSH and CDR2 is LQKENI.

The V call is TRBV27, the J call TRBJ2-1, with D tentatively TRBD2 (7 bases). Trimming took off 6 bases at V and 8 bases at J, with 14 bases between the two ends. This CDR3 contains 13 residues. CDR1 is MNHEY and CDR2 is SMNVEV in the germline V gene (reference sequence). CDR3 amino acids: CASSGGPVDEQFF. The CDR3 DNA follows: TGTGCCAGCAGCGGGGGGCCGGTCGATGAGCAGTTCTTC.

V and J are TRBV2 and TRBJ1-4; D may be TRBD1 (5 bases). Germline-derived CDR1 and CDR2 are SNHLY and FYNNEI. The CDR3 runs 17 residues. Trimming shortened V by 5 bases and J by 4 bases, and 20 bases separated the two germline ends. CDR3 in DNA: TGTGCCAGCAGTCTAAGTAGAGCAGGGTTAGGTAATGAAAAACTGTTTTTT. It yields the protein CASSLSRAGLGNEKLFF.

In the case of this clone: The junction departs from the called germline gene at one end, perhaps through a read error. This sequence joins TRBV6-5 and TRBJ2-7; 7 bases match TRBD2. The length of the CDR3 is 15 residues. Germline V CDR1 and CDR2: MNHEY, SVGAGI. The CDR3 loop is CASSNSGGSPYEQYF. In nucleotides, the CDR3 is TGTGCCAGCAGTAACTCCGGCGGGAGCCCCTACGAGCAGTACTTC.

The rearrangement uses TRBV5-1 and TRBJ2-1, with D perhaps matching TRBD1 (6 bases). CDR3 length equals 15 residues. Trimming removed 6 bases from V and 0 bases from J, with 13 bases in between. CDR1 is SGHRS, CDR2 YFSETQ, per germline. CDR3 sequence reads: CASKVGTSSYNEQFF. In nucleotides, the CDR3 is TGCGCCAGCAAAGTTGGGACAAGCTCCTACAATGAGCAGTTCTTC.

V and J are TRBV18 and TRBJ1-5; 9 bases map to TRBD1. After removal of 3 bases from V and 4 bases from J, the junction contained 4 bases not matched to a gene. Germline CDR1 reads KGHSH; CDR2 reads LQKENI. The CDR3 is 15 residues long. The CDR3 sequence is CASSPGTGINQPQHF. In DNA form, the CDR3 reads TGTGCCAGCTCACCCGGGACAGGGATAAATCAGCCCCAGCATTTT.

The rearrangement links TRBV6-1 to TRBJ1-5; no firm D call. V lost 3 bases and J 1 base, leaving 13 bases between the germline ends. Germline CDR1 reads MNHNS; CDR2 reads SASEGT. This CDR3 region has 16 residues. This CDR3 is CASSEMLAPSNQPQHF. As DNA, the CDR3 is TGTGCCAGCAGTGAGATGTTGGCCCCCAGCAATCAGCCCCAGCATTTT.

V usage is TRBV4-2 and J usage is TRBJ2-5; the D gene is possibly TRBD1 (5 bases). This CDR3 is 14 amino acids long. The V end was cut by 0 bases, the J end by 3 bases, with 8 bases between. In germline, CDR1 is LGHNA, CDR2 YNFKEQ. CDR3 nucleotide sequence: TGTGCCAGCAGCCAAGATGTCAGGGAAGAGACCCAGTACTTC. Residues: CASSQDVREETQYF.

The chain couples TRBV10-3 to TRBJ2-7, with 14 nucleotides matching TRBD2. V lost 0 bases and J lost 4; bases outside the gene matches: 5. The CDR3 totals 17 residues. Germline loops: CDR1 ENHRY, CDR2 SYGVKD. CDR3 sequence reads: CAISESTSGRVSYEQYF. For the CDR3, the DNA is TGTGCCATCAGTGAGTCGACTAGCGGGAGGGTTTCGTACGAGCAGTACTTC.

The chain employs TRBV6-5 and TRBJ2-7; D might be TRBD2 (7 bases). V lost 0 bases and J lost 6, with 15 bases in between. Per the germline V gene, CDR1 is MNHEY and CDR2 is SVGAGI. CDR3 size: 15 residues. DNA of the CDR3: TGTGCCAGCAGTTACTCCGGCCGGGGGGCGGTCGAGCAGTACTTC. Its protein is CASSYSGRGAVEQYF.

This chain uses TRBV7-9 with TRBJ2-5, with D perhaps matching TRBD1 (6 bases). The germline V and J ends were trimmed by 6 bases and 5 bases, with 13 bases remaining between them. The germline CDR1 and CDR2 sequences are SEHNR and FQNEAQ (reference sequence). The CDR3 loop spans 13 amino acids. The CDR3 nucleotides are TGTGCCAGCAGTCAGGGGATATTGGAGACCCAGTACTTC. This codes for CASSQGILETQYF.

The rearrangement uses TRBV5-6 and TRBJ1-2; 8 nucleotides agree with TRBD1. This CDR3 contains 14 residues. J lost 8 bases, V lost 3 bases, and 9 bases had no gene match. CDR1 SGHDT and CDR2 YYEEEE come from the germline V gene. CDR3 residues: CASSSKGQAWGYTF. The CDR3 DNA reads TGTGCCAGCAGCTCAAAGGGACAGGCTTGGGGCTACACCTTC.

This rearrangement joins TRBV11-2 to TRBJ1-1, with TRBD1 matching 7 bases. Germline CDR1 is SGHAT and CDR2 is FQNNGV. This CDR3 has 13 amino acids. Trimming removed 5 bases from V and 5 bases from J; junction bases left unmatched: 5. The CDR3 here is CASSRGQLTEAFF. The CDR3 bases are TGTGCCAGCAGCCGGGGACAGTTAACTGAAGCTTTCTTT.

The CDR3: CASSPTGQGIYNEQFF. Here the CDR3 DNA reads TGTGCCAGCTCACCTACGGGACAGGGAATCTACAATGAGCAGTTCTTC. The chain couples TRBV18 to TRBJ2-1, with TRBD1 matching 9 bases. This CDR3 has 16 amino acids. CDR1 KGHSH and CDR2 LQKENI come from the germline V gene. V trimming: 3 bases; J trimming: 3 bases; junction bases outside the gene matches: 6.

V and J are TRBV28 and TRBJ2-7; 9 bases are shared with TRBD1. The germline gives CDR1 MDHEN, CDR2 SYDVKM. Trimming at V came to 6 bases and at J to 5 bases, leaving 8 bases not matched to a gene. The CDR3 is 14 residues long. CDR3 region: CASRETGGRDEQYF. The CDR3 DNA reads TGTGCCAGCAGGGAGACAGGGGGGAGGGACGAGCAGTACTTC.

This chain uses TRBV29-1 with TRBJ2-5; D is perhaps TRBD2 (6 bases). The CDR3 loop spans 14 amino acids. Trimming removed 3 bases at V and 5 bases at J, with 16 bases between. The germline V gene has CDR1 SQVTM and CDR2 ANQGSEA. The CDR3, as DNA: TGCAGCGTTGAGCGGGACGTTTCAGAGGAGACCCAGTACTTC. Translating gives CSVERDVSEETQYF.